Listed below are T cell receptor beta chains from one sample, sequenced in a study of blood T cell repertoires in COVID-19. Profiled with immunoSEQ multiplex PCR; TCRdb holds only in-frame clones, not every one. This table has over 70,000 clones, 80% appearing once. The sequenced material came from peripheral blood. These receptors were obtained from a woman at least 80 years old with acute or convalescent COVID-19. The CDR3 runs from the conserved cysteine through the conserved F or W.

v_call: TRBV5-1; j_call: TRBJ1-6; cdr3_aa: CASSPSSYNSPLHF
v_call: TRBV11-2; j_call: TRBJ2-3; cdr3_aa: CASSPRGWDTQYF
v_call: TRBV20-1; j_call: TRBJ1-2; cdr3_aa: CSARMARGYTF
v_call: TRBV3-1/TRBV3-2; j_call: TRBJ2-3; cdr3_aa: CASSSGLAPNTDTQYF
v_call: TRBV18; j_call: TRBJ2-7; cdr3_aa: CASSPSAGAYEQYF
v_call: TRBV5-1; j_call: TRBJ2-5; cdr3_aa: CASSTGTSGGSYLYGTQYF
v_call: TRBV9; j_call: TRBJ2-7; cdr3_aa: CASSVAGAYEQYF
v_call: TRBV5-4; j_call: TRBJ2-6; cdr3_aa: CASSKGQGAGANVLTF
v_call: TRBV5-1; j_call: TRBJ2-7; cdr3_aa: CASSSQGAMNYEQYF
v_call: TRBV4-2; j_call: TRBJ2-1; cdr3_aa: CASSQVRDRRNEQFF
v_call: TRBV19; j_call: TRBJ2-5; cdr3_aa: CASSDGLAAEWGETQYF
v_call: TRBV21-1; j_call: TRBJ2-5; cdr3_aa: CASRTRDRRNQETQYF
v_call: TRBV7-9; j_call: TRBJ2-1; cdr3_aa: CASSLVLSRLKRGYNEQFF
v_call: TRBV11-3; j_call: TRBJ2-7; cdr3_aa: CASSPGRPNYEQYF
v_call: TRBV30; j_call: TRBJ2-3; cdr3_aa: CAWNRGQGSDTQYF
v_call: TRBV3-1/TRBV3-2; j_call: TRBJ2-3; cdr3_aa: CASSRPRGGADTQYF
v_call: TRBV28; j_call: TRBJ1-1; cdr3_aa: CASSSLTGTEAFF
v_call: TRBV24-1; j_call: TRBJ2-6; cdr3_aa: CATSDFRQGAGSGANVLTF
v_call: TRBV7-9; j_call: TRBJ1-5; cdr3_aa: CASSPPGVQPQHF
v_call: TRBV6-6; j_call: TRBJ1-5; cdr3_aa: CASTPRGSNQPQHF
v_call: TRBV25-1; j_call: TRBJ2-7; cdr3_aa: CASSNKLAINPYEQYF
v_call: TRBV18; j_call: TRBJ1-2; cdr3_aa: CASSPGQALNYGYTF
v_call: TRBV27; j_call: TRBJ2-5; cdr3_aa: CASSRGTSGFQETQYF
v_call: TRBV28; j_call: TRBJ1-2; cdr3_aa: CASRPNRVTGYTF